The text below deals with one TCR beta chain. Its antigen remains unknown. A single record per CDR3 protein comes from TCRdb applying MiXCR to the 5' RACE reads. The sample contains 450,000 or so distinct CDR3 sequences, 20% to 30% of which appear only once. This sample stems from a study of T-cell memory formation after mild COVID-19. Findings and caveats of the study: Nothing showed for sure that second-wave clones peaking on day 37 were SARS-CoV-2 specific.

CDR3 length equals 15 residues. Trimming took off 2 bases at V and 6 bases at J, with 16 bases between the two ends. Germline values: CDR1 SGHRS, CDR2 YFSETQ. The receptor was isolated from an adult woman who had mild COVID-19 (a few samples of this study predate the infection). Cell type and time point are not known. The chain recombines TRBV5-1 with TRBJ2-3, with D possibly TRBD2 on 5 matching bases. Sequenced sample: PBMCs or a T cell subset sorted from them (not recorded which). This CDR3 is CASSLITSIGDTQYF. CDR3 in DNA: TGCGCCAGCAGCTTAATAACTAGTATCGGCGATACGCAGTATTTT. Full variable domain (missing parts from reference TRBV5-1 and TRBJ2-3): KAGVTQTPRYLIKTRGQQVTLSCSPISGHRSVSWYQQTPGQGLQFLFEYFSETQRNKGNFPGRFSGRQFSNSRSEMNVSTLELGDSALYLCASSLITSIGDTQYFGPGTRLTVL.